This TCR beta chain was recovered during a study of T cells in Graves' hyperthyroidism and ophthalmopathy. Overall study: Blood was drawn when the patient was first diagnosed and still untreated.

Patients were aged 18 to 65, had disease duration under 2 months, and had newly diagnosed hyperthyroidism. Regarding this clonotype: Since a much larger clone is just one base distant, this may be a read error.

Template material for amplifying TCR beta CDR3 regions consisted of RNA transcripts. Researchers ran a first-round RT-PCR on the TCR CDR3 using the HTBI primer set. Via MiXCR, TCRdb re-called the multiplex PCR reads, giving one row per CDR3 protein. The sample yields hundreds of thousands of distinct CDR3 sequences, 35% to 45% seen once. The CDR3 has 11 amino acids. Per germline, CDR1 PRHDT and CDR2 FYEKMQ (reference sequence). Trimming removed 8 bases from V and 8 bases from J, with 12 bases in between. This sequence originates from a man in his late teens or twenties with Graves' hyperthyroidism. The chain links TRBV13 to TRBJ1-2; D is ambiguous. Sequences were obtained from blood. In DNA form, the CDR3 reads TGTGCCAGCGGCAACGTGGGGGGCTACACCTTC. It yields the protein CASGNVGGYTF. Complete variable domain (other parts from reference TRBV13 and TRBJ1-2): AAGVIQSPRHLIKEKRETATLKCYPIPRHDTVYWYQQGPGQDPQFLISFYEKMQSDKGSIPDRFSAQQFSDYHSELNMSSLELGDSALYFCASGNVGGYTFGSGTRLTVV.